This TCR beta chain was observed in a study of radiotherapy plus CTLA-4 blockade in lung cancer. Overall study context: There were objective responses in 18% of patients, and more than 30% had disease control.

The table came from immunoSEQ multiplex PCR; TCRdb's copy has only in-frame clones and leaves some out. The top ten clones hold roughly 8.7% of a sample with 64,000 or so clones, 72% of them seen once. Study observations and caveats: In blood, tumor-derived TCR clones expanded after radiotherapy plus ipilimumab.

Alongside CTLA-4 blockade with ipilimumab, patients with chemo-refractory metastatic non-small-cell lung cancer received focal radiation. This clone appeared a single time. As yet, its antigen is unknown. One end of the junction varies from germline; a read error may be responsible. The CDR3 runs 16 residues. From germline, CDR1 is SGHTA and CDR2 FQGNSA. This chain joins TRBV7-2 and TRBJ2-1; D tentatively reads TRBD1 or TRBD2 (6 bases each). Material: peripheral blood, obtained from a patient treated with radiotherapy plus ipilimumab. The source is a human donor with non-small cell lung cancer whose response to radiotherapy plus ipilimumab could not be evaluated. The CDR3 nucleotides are TGTGCCAGCAGCCTAGCGACAGGTTTTCAGGGCGATGAGCAGTTCTTC. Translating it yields CASSLATGFQGDEQFF.